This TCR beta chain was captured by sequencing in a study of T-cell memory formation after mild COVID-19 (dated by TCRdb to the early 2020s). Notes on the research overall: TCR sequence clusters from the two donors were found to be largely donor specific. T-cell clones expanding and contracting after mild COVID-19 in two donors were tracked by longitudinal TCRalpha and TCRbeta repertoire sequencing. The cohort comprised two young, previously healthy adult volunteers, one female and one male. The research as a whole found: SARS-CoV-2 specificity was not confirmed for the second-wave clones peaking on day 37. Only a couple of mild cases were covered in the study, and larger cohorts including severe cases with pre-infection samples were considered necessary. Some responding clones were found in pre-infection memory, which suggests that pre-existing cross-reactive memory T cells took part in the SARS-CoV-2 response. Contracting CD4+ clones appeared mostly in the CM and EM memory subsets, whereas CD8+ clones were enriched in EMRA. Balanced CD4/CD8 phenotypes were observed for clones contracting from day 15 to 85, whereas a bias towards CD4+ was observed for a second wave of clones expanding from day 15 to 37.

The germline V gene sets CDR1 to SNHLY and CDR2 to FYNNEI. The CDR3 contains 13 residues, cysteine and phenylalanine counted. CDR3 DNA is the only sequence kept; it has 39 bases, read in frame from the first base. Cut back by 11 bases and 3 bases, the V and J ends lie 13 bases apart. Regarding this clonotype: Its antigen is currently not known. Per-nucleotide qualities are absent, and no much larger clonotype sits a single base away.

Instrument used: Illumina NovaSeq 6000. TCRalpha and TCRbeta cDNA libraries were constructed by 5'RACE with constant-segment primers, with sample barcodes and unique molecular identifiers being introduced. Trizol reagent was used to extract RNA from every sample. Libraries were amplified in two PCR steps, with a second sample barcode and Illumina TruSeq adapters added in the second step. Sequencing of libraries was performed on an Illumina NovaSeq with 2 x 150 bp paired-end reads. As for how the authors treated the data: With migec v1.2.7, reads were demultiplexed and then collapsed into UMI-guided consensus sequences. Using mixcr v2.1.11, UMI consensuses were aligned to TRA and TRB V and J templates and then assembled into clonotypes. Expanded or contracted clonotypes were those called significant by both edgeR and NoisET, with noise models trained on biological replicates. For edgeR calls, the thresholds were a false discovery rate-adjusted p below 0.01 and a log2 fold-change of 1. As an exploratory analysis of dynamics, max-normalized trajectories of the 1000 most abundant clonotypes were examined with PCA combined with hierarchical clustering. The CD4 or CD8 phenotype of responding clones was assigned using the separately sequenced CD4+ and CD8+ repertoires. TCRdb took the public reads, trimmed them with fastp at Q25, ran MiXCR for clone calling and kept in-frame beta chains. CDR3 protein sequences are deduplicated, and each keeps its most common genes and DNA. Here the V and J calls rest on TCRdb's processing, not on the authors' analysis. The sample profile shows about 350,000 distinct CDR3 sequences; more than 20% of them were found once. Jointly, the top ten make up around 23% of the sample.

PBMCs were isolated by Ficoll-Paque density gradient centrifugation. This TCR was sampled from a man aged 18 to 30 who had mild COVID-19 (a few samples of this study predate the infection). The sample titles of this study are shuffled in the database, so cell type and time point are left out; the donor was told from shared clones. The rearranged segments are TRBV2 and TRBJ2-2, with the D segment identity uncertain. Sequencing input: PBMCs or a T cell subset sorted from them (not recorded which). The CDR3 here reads CAPKIRDTGELFF. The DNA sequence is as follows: TGTGCCCCCAAGATACGGGACACCGGGGAGCTGTTTTTT.